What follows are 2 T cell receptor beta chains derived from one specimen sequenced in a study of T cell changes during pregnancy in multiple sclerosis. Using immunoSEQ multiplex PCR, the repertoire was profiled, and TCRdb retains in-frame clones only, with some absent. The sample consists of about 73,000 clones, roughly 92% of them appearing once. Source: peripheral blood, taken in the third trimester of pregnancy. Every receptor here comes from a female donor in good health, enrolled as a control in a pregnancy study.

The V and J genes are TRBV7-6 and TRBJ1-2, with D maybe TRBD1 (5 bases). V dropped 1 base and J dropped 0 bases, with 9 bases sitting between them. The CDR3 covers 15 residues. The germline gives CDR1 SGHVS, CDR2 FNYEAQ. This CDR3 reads CASSLGGLTNYGYTF. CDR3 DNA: TGTGCCAGCAGCTTAGGGGGACTCACTAACTATGGCTACACCTTC.

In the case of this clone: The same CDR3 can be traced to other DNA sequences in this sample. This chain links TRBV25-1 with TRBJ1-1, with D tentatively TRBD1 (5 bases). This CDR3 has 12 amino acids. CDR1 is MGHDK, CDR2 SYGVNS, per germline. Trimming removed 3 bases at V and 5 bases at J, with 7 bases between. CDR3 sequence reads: CASSDPGTEAFF. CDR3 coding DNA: TGTGCCAGCAGTGATCCAGGGACTGAAGCTTTCTTT.